The 14 T cell receptor beta chains given below trace back to one sample, sequenced in a study of T cell responses to AZD1222 COVID-19 vaccine. Some clones are missing from TCRdb's copy, which holds only in-frame ones; the method was immunoSEQ multiplex PCR. The sample holds roughly 160,000 clones, around 90% seen once. This sample comprised peripheral blood, obtained on day 0 of AZD1222 vaccination. All receptors derive from an adult in good health.

This chain joins TRBV6-2 or TRBV6-3 and TRBJ2-5, with D perhaps matching TRBD1 (6 bases). The CDR3 length is 14 residues. Trimming shortened V by 5 bases and J by 1 base, and 11 bases separated the two germline ends. The germline CDR1 and CDR2 sequences are MNHEY and SVGEGT. In DNA, the CDR3 is TGTGCCAGCAGTGGGCCCAGGGGCCAAGAGACCCAGTACTTC. Translation: CASSGPRGQETQYF.

The rearrangement links TRBV5-6 to TRBJ1-1, with D tentatively TRBD1 (5 bases). Germline V gene data show CDR1 as SGHDT and CDR2 as YYEEEE. Trimming removed 1 base from V and 6 bases from J, with 19 bases in between. The CDR3 loop spans 16 amino acids. For the CDR3, the DNA is TGTGCCAGCAGCTTGAGCTTCGGCACGGGAGGGGCTGAAGCTTTCTTT. Its translation: CASSLSFGTGGAEAFF. Full variable domain (missing parts from reference TRBV5-6 and TRBJ1-1): DAGVTQSPTHLIKTRGQQVTLRCSPKSGHDTVSWYQQALGQGPQFIFQYYEEEERQRGNFPDRFSGHQFPNYSSELNVNALLLGDSALYLCASSLSFGTGGAEAFFGQGTRLTVV.

This clone was recorded a few times. This chain uses TRBV30 with TRBJ1-1; TRBD1 matches 8 bases. The CDR3 extends over 13 amino acids. CDR1 GTSNPN and CDR2 SVGIG come from the germline V gene (reference sequence). J gave up 1 base and V 3 bases, and 1 base lay outside the gene matches. DNA for the CDR3: TGTGCCTGGAGCGGACAGGGGAACACTGAAGCTTTCTTT. The encoded protein is CAWSGQGNTEAFF.

V usage is TRBV7-2 and J usage is TRBJ1-5; 7 nucleotides line up with TRBD1. The CDR3 is 13 amino acids. The germline CDR1 and CDR2 sequences are SGHTA and FQGNSA. V was clipped by 4 bases and J by 4 bases; unmatched bases: 1. This CDR3 is CASSSGQNQPQHF. CDR3 sequence (DNA): TGTGCCAGCAGCTCGGGACAGAATCAGCCCCAGCATTTT.

This chain uses TRBV5-4 with TRBJ1-1; D not certain. The CDR3 contains 16 residues. Germline V gene data show CDR1 as SGHNT and CDR2 as YYREEE (reference sequence). Trimming took 4 bases from V and 4 from J, leaving 20 bases between them. The DNA of the CDR3 is TGTGCCAGCAGCCCGCGTGCGCCCGCCGGGGTCACTGAAGCTTTCTTT. Translating it yields CASSPRAPAGVTEAFF.

The genes are TRBV20-1 and TRBJ2-5; D unclear. Germline values: CDR1 DFQATT, CDR2 SNEGSKA (reference sequence). Trimming took off 7 bases at V and 5 bases at J, with 11 bases between the two ends. This CDR3 region has 11 residues. In DNA form, the CDR3 reads TGCAGTGTAGATACGAGGGAGACCCAGTACTTC. Protein: CSVDTRETQYF.

The chain employs TRBV6-2 or TRBV6-3 and TRBJ2-3, with 8 bases aligning to TRBD2. The J segment lost 5 bases and the V segment lost 4 bases, leaving 5 bases of the junction unmatched. Germline V lookup: CDR1 MNHEY, CDR2 SVGEGT. The CDR3 extends over 14 amino acids. DNA for the CDR3: TGTGCCAGCAGTTTGGGACTAGTCGGAGATACGCAGTATTTT. This translates into CASSLGLVGDTQYF.

This sequence joins TRBV29-1 and TRBJ2-7; TRBD2 matches 7 bases. J gave up 6 bases and V 7 bases, and 6 bases lay outside the gene matches. The germline V gene encodes CDR1 SQVTM and CDR2 ANQGSEA. CDR3 length equals 11 residues. The DNA of the CDR3 is TGCAGCGCCCCGTGGGGGGGCGAGCAGTACTTC. It translates to CSAPWGGEQYF.

The chain couples TRBV27 to TRBJ1-3; no clear D gene. V dropped 2 bases and J dropped 3 bases, with 2 bases sitting between them. The CDR3 has 12 residues. Per the germline V gene, CDR1 is MNHEY and CDR2 is SMNVEV (reference sequence). The CDR3 DNA reads TGTGCCAGCAGTTTAGATGGAAACACCATATATTTT. It yields the protein CASSLDGNTIYF.

This chain joins TRBV7-9 and TRBJ2-6; D is ambiguous. V shed 5 bases and J shed 0 bases, with 11 bases lying between them. This CDR3 is built from 16 residues. Germline V gene data show CDR1 as SEHNR and CDR2 as FQNEAQ (reference sequence). CDR3 coding DNA: TGTGCCAGCAGCCCCGGACGGATCTCTGGGGCCAACGTCCTGACTTTC. It encodes CASSPGRISGANVLTF.

V and J are TRBV2 and TRBJ1-2; the D is unclear. Germline CDR1 is SNHLY and CDR2 is FYNNEI. This CDR3 has 14 amino acids. V lost 4 bases to trimming and J lost 1 base, with 10 bases between them. Here the CDR3 reads CASSGRVLNYGYTF. The CDR3 DNA reads as TGTGCCAGCAGTGGCCGGGTACTTAACTATGGCTACACCTTC.

The V and J genes are TRBV5-6 and TRBJ2-7; D uncertain. The V gene's germline CDR1 is SGHDT and CDR2 YYEEEE. The V end was cut by 6 bases, the J end by 0 bases, with 16 bases between. This CDR3 has 15 residues. The CDR3 DNA sequence: TGTGCCAGCAACTCCGTGGCCAGGAGCTCCTACGAGCAGTACTTC. It yields the protein CASNSVARSSYEQYF.

This clone was observed a handful of times. The DNA of the CDR3 is TGTGCCATCAGTGAACGACAGGCGTCTAACTATGGCTACACCTTC. Protein product: CAISERQASNYGYTF. The V and J genes are TRBV10-3 and TRBJ1-2; D is possibly TRBD1 (6 bases). Germline V CDR1 and CDR2: ENHRY, SYGVKD. Trimming removed 3 bases at V and 0 bases at J, with 11 bases between. This CDR3 has 15 residues.

V and J are TRBV30 and TRBJ1-1; possible D gene TRBD1, 6 bases. The germline gives CDR1 GTSNPN, CDR2 SVGIG (reference sequence). The germline V and J ends were trimmed by 2 bases and 2 bases, with 9 bases remaining between them. CDR3 length: 13 residues. CDR3 DNA sequence: TGTGCCTGGAGTAGGGGGATTAACACTGAAGCTTTCTTT. It encodes CAWSRGINTEAFF.